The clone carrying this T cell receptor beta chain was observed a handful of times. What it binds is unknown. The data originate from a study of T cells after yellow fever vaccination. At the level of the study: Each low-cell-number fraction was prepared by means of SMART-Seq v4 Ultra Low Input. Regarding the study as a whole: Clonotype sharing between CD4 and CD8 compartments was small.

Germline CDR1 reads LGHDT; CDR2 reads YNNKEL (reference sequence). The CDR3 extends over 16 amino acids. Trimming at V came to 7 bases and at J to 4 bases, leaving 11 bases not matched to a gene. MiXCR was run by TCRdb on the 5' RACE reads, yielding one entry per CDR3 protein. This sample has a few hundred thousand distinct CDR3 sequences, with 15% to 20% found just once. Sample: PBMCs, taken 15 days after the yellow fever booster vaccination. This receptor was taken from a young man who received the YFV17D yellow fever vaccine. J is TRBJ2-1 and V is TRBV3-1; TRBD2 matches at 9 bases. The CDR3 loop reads CASTFLRAGGYNEQFF. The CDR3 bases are TGTGCCAGCACCTTTCTGCGAGCGGGAGGATACAATGAGCAGTTCTTC.